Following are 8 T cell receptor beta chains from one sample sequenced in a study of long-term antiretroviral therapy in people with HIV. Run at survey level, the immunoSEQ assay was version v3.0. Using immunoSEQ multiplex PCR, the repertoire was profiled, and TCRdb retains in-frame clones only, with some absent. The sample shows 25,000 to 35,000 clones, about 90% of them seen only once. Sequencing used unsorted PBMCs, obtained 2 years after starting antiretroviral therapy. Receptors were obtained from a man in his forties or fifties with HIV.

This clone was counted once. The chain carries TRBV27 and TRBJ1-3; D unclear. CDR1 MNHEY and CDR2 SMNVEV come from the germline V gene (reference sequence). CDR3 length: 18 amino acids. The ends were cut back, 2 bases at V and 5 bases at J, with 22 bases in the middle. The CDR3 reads CASSLKPYTGLFRNTIYF. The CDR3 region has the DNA TGTGCCAGCAGTTTAAAGCCCTACACCGGCCTGTTTAGAAACACCATATATTTT.

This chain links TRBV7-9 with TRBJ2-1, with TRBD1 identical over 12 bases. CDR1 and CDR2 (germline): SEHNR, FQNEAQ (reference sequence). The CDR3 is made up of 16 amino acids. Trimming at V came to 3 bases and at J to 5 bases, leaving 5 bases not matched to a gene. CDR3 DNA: TGTGCCAGCAGCTTGGGGACAGGGGGCATGGACAATGAGCAGTTCTTC. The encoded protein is CASSLGTGGMDNEQFF.

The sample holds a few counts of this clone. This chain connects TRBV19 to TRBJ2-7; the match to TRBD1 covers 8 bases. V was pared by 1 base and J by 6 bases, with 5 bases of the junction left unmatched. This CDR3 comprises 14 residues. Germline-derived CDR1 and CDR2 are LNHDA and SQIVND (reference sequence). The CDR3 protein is CASSIGDRGVEQYF. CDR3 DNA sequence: TGTGCCAGTAGTATAGGAGACAGGGGAGTCGAGCAGTACTTC.

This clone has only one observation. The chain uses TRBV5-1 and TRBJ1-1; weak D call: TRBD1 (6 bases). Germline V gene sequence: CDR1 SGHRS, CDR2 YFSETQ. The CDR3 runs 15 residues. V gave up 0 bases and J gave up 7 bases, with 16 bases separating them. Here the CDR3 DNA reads TGCGCCAGCAGCTTGGAAGACCTTGAGACAGGTGAAGCTTTCTTT. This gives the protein CASSLEDLETGEAFF.

CDR3 sequence reads: CASSQGTGTGYEQYF. In DNA form, the CDR3 reads TGCGCCAGCAGCCAAGGGACAGGGACGGGGTACGAGCAGTACTTC. The chain is built from TRBV4-1 and TRBJ2-7, with 8 bases aligning to TRBD1. Trimming took 1 base from V and 4 from J; bases not matched to a gene: 6. Per germline, CDR1 MGHRA and CDR2 YSYEKL. This CDR3 has 15 residues.

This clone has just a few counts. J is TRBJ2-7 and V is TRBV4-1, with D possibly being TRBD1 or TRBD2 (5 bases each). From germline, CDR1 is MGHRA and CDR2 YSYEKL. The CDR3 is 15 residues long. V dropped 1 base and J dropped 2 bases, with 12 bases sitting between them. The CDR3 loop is CASSQGETETYEQYF. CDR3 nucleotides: TGCGCCAGCAGCCAAGGGGAGACAGAGACCTACGAGCAGTACTTC.

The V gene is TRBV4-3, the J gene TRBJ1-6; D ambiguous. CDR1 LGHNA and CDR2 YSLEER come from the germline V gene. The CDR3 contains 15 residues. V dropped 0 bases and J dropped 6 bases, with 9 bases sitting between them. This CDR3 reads CASSQERRFNSPLHF. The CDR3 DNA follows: TGCGCCAGCAGCCAAGAAAGGCGGTTTAATTCACCCCTCCACTTT.

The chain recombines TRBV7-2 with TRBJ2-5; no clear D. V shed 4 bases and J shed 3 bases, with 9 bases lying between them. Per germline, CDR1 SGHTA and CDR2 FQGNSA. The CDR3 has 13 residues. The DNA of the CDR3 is TGTGCCAGCAGCTACGGTGGGGAAGAGACCCAGTACTTC. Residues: CASSYGGEETQYF.